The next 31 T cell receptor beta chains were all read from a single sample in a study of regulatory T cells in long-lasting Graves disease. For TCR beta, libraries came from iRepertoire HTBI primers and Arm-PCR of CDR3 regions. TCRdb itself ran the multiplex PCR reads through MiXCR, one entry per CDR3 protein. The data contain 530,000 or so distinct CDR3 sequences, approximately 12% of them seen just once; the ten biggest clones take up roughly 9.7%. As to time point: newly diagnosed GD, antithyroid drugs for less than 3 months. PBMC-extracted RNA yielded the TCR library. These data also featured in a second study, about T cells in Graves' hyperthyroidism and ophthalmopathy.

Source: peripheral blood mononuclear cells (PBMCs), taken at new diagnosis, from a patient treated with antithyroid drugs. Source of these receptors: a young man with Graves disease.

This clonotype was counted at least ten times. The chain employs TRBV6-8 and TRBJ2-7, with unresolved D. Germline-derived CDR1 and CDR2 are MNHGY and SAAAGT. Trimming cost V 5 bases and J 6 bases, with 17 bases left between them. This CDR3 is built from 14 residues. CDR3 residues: CASSPPQDLLEQYF. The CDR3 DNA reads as TGTGCCAGCAGTCCCCCTCAGGACCTTCTCGAGCAGTACTTC.

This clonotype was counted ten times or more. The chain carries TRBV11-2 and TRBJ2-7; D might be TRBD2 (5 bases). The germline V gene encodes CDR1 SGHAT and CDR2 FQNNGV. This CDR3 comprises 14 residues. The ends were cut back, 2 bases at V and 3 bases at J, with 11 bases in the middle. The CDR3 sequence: CASSLTGEYYEQYF. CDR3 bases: TGTGCCAGCAGCTTAACCGGGGAATACTACGAGCAGTACTTC.

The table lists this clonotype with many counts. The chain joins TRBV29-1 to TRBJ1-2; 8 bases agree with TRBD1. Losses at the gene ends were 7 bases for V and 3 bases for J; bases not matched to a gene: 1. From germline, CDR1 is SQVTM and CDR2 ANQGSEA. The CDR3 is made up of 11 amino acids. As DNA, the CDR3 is TGCAGCGGGACAGGGTACTATGGCTACACCTTC. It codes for CSGTGYYGYTF.

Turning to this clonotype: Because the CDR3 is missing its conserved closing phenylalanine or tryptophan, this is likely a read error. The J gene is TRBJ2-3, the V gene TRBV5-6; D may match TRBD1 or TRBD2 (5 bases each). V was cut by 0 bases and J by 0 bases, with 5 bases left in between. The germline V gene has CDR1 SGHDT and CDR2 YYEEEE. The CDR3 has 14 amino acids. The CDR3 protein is CASSLGDSTDTQYL. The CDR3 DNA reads TGTGCCAGCAGCTTGGGGGACAGCACAGATACGCAGTATCTT.

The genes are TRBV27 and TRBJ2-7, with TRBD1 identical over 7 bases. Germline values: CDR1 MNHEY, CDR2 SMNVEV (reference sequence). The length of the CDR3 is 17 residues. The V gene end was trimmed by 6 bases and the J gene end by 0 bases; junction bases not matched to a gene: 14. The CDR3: CASSITTGQASSYEQYF. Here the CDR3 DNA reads TGTGCCAGCAGCATTACGACTGGACAGGCGAGCTCCTACGAGCAGTACTTC.

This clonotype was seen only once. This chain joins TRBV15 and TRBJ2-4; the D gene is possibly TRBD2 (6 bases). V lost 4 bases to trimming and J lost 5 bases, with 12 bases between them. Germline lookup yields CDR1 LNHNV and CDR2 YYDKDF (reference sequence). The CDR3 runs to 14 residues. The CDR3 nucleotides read TGTGCCACCAGCATACGGGACTCACAAAACATTCAGTACTTC. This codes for CATSIRDSQNIQYF. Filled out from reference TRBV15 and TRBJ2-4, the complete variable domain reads DAMVIQNPRYQVTQFGKPVTLSCSQTLNHNVMYWYQQKSSQAPKLLFHYYDKDFNNEADTPDNFQSRRPNTSFCFLDIRSPGLGDTAMYLCATSIRDSQNIQYFGAGTRLSVL.

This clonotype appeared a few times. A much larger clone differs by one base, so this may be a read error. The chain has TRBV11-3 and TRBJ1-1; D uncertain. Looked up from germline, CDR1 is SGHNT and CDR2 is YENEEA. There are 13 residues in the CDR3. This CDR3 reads CAGSFRANTEAFF. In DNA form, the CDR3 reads TGTGCCGGCAGCTTTAGGGCGAACACTGAAGCTTTCTTT.

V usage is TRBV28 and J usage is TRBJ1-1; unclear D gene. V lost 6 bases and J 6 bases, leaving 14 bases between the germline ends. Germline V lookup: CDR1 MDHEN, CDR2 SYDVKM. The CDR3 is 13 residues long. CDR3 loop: CASRAGSYAEAFF. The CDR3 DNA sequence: TGTGCCAGCAGGGCCGGGAGCTACGCTGAAGCTTTCTTT.

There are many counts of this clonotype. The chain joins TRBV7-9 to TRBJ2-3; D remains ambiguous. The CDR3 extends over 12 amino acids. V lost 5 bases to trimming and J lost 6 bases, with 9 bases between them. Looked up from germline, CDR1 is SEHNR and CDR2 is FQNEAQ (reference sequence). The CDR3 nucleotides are TGTGCCAGCAGCCCCCGGGTTGATACGCAGTATTTT. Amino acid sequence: CASSPRVDTQYF.

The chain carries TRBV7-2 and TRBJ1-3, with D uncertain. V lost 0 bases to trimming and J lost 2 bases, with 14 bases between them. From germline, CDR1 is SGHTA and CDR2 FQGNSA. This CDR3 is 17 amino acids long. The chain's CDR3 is CASSLASFTSAGNTIYF. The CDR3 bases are TGTGCCAGCAGCTTAGCCTCCTTTACATCAGCTGGAAACACCATATATTTT.

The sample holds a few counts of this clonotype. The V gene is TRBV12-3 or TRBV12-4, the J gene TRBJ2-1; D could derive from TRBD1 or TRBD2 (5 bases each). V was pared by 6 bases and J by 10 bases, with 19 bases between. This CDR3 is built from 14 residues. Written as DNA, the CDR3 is TGTGCCAGCAGCGGGTTAGCTAACGAGGGGGAGCAGTTCTTC. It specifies CASSGLANEGEQFF.

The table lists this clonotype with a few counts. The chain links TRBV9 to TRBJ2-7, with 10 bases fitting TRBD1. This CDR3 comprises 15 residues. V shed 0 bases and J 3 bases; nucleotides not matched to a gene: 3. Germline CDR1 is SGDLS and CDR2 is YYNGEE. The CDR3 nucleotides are TGTGCCAGCAGCGTAGGGGGACAGGGGTACTACGAGCAGTACTTC. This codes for CASSVGGQGYYEQYF.

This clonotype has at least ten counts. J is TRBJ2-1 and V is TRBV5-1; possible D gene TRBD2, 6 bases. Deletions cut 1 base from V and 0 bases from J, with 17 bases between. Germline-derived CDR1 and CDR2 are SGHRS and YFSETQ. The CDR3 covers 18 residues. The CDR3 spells CASSLPPGAGGSYNEQFF. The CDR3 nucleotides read TGCGCCAGCAGCTTGCCCCCGGGAGCTGGGGGCTCCTACAATGAGCAGTTCTTC.

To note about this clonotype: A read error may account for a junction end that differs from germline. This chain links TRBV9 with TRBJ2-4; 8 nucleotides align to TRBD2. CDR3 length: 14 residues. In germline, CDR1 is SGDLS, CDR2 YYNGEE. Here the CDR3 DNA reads TGTGCCAGCAGCCCGGGGGGGGCCTCGAACATTCGGTACTTC. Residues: CASSPGGASNIRYF.

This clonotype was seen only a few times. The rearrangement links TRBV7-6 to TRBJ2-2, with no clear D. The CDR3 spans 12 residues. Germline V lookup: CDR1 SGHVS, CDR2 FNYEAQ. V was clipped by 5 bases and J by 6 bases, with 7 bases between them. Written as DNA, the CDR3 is TGTGCCAGCAGCCCCTGGGCCGGGGAGCTGTTTTTT. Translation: CASSPWAGELFF.

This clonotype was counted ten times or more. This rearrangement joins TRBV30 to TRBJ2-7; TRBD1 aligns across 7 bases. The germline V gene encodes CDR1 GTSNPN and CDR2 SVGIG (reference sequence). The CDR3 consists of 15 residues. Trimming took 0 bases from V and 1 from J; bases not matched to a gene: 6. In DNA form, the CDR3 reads TGTGCCTGGAGTGTGGGACAGATTTATTCCTACGAGCAGTACTTC. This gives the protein CAWSVGQIYSYEQYF.

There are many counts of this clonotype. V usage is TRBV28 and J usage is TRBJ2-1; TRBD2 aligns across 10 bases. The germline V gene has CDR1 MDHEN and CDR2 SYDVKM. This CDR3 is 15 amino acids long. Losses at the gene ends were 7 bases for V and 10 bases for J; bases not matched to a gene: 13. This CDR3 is CASKLAGPSFREQFF. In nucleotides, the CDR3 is TGTGCCAGCAAACTAGCGGGACCCTCCTTCCGGGAGCAGTTCTTC.

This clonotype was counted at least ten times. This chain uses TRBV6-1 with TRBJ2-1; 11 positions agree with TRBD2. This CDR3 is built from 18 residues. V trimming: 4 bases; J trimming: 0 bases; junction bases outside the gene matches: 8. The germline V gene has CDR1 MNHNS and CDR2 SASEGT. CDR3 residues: CASSVGTSGGRSYNEQFF. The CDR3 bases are TGTGCCAGCAGTGTCGGGACTAGCGGAGGGCGCTCCTACAATGAGCAGTTCTTC.

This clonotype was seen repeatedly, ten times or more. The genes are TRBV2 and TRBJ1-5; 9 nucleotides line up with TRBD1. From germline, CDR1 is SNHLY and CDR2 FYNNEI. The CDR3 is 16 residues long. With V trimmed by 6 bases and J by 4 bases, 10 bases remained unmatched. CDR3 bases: TGTGCCAGCAGAAGAGGACAGGGGTCGGAAAATCAGCCCCAGCATTTT. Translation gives CASRRGQGSENQPQHF.

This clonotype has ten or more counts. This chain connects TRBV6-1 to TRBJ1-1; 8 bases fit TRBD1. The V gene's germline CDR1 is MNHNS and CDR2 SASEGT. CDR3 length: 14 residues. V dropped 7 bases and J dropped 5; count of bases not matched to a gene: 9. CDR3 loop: CASTQTGVKTEAFF. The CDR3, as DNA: TGTGCCAGCACCCAGACAGGGGTTAAGACTGAAGCTTTCTTT.

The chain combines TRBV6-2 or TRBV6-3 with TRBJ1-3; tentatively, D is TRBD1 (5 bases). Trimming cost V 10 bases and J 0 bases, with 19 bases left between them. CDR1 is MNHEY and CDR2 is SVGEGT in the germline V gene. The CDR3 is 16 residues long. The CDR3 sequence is CATRILDSLSGNTIYF. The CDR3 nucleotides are TGTGCCACACGAATTCTTGACAGTCTCTCTGGAAACACCATATATTTT.

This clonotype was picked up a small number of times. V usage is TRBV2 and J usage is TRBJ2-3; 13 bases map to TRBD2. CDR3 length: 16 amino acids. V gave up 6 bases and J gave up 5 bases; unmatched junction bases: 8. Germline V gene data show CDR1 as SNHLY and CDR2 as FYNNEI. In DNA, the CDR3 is TGTGCCAGCAGCGGACTAGCGGGAGCAGGGAGAGATACGCAGTATTTT. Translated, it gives CASSGLAGAGRDTQYF.

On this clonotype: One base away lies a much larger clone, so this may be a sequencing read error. The CDR3 DNA reads as TGTGCCAGCAGCCCCGTCCCAGGGAGTCAAGAGACCCAGTACTTC. It yields the protein CASSPVPGSQETQYF. The rearrangement uses TRBV11-2 and TRBJ2-5; D may match TRBD1 or TRBD2 (5 bases each). Looked up from germline, CDR1 is SGHAT and CDR2 is FQNNGV. There are 15 residues in the CDR3. With 5 bases removed from V and 2 bases from J, the gap between germline ends came to 15 bases.

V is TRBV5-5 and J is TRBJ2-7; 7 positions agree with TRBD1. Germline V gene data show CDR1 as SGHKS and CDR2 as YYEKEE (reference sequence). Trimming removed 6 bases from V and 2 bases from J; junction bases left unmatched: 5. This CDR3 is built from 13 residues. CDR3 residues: CASTNTGAYEQYF. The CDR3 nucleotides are TGTGCCAGCACCAATACAGGGGCCTACGAGCAGTACTTC.

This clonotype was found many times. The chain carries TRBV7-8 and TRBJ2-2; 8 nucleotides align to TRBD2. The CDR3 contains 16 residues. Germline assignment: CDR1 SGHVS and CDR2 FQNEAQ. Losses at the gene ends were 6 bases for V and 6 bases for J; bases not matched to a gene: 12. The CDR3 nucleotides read TGTGCCAGCAGTGGACGGCCCGGGACTAGTGCCGGGGAGCTGTTTTTT. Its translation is CASSGRPGTSAGELFF.

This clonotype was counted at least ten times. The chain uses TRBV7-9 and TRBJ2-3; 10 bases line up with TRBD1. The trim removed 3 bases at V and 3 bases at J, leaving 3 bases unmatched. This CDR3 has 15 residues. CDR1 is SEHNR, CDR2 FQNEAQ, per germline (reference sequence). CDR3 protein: CASSFRDRGTDTQYF. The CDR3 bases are TGTGCCAGCAGCTTCCGGGACAGGGGTACAGATACGCAGTATTTT.

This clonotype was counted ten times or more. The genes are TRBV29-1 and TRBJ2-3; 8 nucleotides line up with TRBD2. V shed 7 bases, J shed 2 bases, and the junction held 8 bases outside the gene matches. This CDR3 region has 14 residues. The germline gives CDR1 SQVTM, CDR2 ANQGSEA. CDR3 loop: CSGISGTFTDTQYF. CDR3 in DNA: TGCAGCGGGATTAGCGGGACCTTCACAGATACGCAGTATTTT.

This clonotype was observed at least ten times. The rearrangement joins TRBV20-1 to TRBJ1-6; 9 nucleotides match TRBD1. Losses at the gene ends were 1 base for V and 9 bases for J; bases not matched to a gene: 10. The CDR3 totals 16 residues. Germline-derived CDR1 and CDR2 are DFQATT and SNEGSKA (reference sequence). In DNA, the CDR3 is TGCAGTGCTAGAGCCCCCGGACAGGGGAGTAGTTCACCCCTCCACTTT. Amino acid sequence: CSARAPGQGSSSPLHF.

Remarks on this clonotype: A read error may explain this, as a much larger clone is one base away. CDR3 nucleotide sequence: TGCGGCGTTCCTCTCGAGGGCGGGTACAATGAGCAGTTCTTC. Translation: CGVPLEGGYNEQFF. The V and J genes are TRBV29-1 and TRBJ2-1, with a weak D call TRBD2 (5 bases). Germline values: CDR1 SQVTM, CDR2 ANQGSEA. This CDR3 contains 14 residues.

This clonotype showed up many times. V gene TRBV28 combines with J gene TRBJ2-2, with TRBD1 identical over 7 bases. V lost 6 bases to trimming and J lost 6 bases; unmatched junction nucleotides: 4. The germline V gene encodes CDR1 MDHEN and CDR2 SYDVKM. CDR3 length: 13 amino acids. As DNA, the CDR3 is TGTGCCAGCAGCCAGGGGGTCCCCGGGGAGCTGTTTTTT. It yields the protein CASSQGVPGELFF. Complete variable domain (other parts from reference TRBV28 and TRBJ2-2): DVKVTQSSRYLVKRTGEKVFLECVQDMDHENMFWYRQDPGLGLRLIYFSYDVKMKEKGDIPEGYSVSREKKERFSLILESASTNQTSMYLCASSQGVPGELFFGEGSRLTVL.

CDR3 bases: TGTGCCACCTTCAAGTCCCGGGACGGAAATCAGCCCCAGCATTTT. Translation gives CATFKSRDGNQPQHF. V is TRBV11-2 and J is TRBJ1-5; the D gene is possibly TRBD1 (5 bases). V lost 10 bases, J lost 4 bases, and 20 bases lay in between. CDR3 length equals 15 residues. Germline assignment: CDR1 SGHAT and CDR2 FQNNGV.